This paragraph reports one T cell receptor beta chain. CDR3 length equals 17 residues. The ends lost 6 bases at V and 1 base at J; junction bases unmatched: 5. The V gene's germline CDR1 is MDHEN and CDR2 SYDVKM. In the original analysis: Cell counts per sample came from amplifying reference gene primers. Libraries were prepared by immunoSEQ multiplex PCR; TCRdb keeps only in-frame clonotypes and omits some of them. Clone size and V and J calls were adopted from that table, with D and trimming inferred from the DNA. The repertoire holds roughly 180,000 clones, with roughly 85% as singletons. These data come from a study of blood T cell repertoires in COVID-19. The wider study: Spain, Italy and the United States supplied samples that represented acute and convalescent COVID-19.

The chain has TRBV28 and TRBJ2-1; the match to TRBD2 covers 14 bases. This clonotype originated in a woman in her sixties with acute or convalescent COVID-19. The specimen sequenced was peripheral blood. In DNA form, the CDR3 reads TGTGCCAGCAGGGGGACTAGCGGGAGACCTTCCTACAATGAGCAGTTCTTC. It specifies CASRGTSGRPSYNEQFF.